This T cell receptor beta chain was retrieved from a study of beta chain features in type 1 diabetes. Background on the study: All of the samples together had around 110,000,000 sorted cells examined.

Sorting that relied on CD45RO/CCR7/CD25/CD127/CD95/CD27 yielded CD4+ naive, central memory, regulatory and stem cell-like memory cells. In all sorted populations, purity surpassed 95%. Every bit of the isolated RNA underwent reverse transcription, so sequencing read expressed TCRB transcripts. Measured with immunoSEQ multiplex PCR; TCRdb has only the in-frame clones, and not every one. The table lists fewer than 150,000 clones, 6.9% of them singletons. This receptor was obtained from a woman aged 25 to 39 in good health. Sample: central memory CD4+ T cells from blood.

CDR3 protein: CASRDRGPVRHTDTQYF. In DNA, the CDR3 is TGTGCCAGCAGGGACAGGGGGCCGGTCCGGCACACAGATACGCAGTATTTT. This chain uses TRBV5-5 with TRBJ2-3; 11 bases match TRBD1. Germline V gene lookup returns CDR1 SGHKS and CDR2 YYEKEE (reference sequence). The junction had 10 bases not matched to a gene; V was cut back by 5 bases and J by 2 bases. The CDR3 runs 17 residues.